This T cell receptor (beta chain) was captured in a study of blood T cell repertoires in COVID-19. Overall study context: Both acute and convalescent COVID-19 samples were obtained from the United States, Italy and Spain. PBMCs, B-cell-depleted T cells, or T cells were the source of the cDNA or gDNA that made up the material.

CDR3 size: 15 residues. The trim removed 2 bases at V and 4 bases at J, leaving 2 bases unmatched. CDR1 and CDR2 from the germline V gene are SGHAT and FQDESV (reference sequence). This clone was seen more than once but under ten times. Per the authors' pipeline: Estimation of nucleated cell counts relied on the amplification of reference gene primers. TCRdb keeps only in-frame clones here, not all; method: immunoSEQ multiplex PCR. For V, J and clone size, that table is used; D and trimming come from the DNA. The top ten hold about 16% of the sample, which has 75,000 to 100,000 clones, around 87% seen once.

The sequence was obtained from a human donor in a cohort sampled during active COVID-19. The chain employs TRBV11-1 and TRBJ2-7, with TRBD2 matching over 13 bases. The sample comprised peripheral blood. CDR3 loop: CASSLRTSGSYEQYF. The CDR3 nucleotides read TGTGCCAGCAGCTTACGGACTAGCGGGAGTTACGAGCAGTACTTC.